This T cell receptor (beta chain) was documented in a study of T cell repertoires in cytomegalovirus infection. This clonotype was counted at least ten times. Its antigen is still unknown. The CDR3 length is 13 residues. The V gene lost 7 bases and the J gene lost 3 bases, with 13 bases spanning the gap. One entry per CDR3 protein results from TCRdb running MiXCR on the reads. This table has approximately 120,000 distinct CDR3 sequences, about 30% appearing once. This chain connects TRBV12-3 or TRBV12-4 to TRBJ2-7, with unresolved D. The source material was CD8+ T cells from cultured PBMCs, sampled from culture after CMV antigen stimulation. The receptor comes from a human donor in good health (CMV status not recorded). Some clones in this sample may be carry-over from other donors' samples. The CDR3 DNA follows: TGTGCCAGCACCACCGGTTGGGGCTACGAGCAGTACTTC. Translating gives CASTTGWGYEQYF.